This T cell receptor (beta chain) is from a study of shared clonotypes between healthy human individuals. As for the study in general: The donor pool was made up of two women and three men aged 18 to 49. Study-level findings and limits: Represented diversity (both genetic and exposure-history) was limited by the small number of donors. Among donors, the sharing of clonotypes was expected to be influenced by sequencing depth.

Of note for this clone: Its antigen is unknown.

Deep was the level at which the assay was run. Assay: immunoSEQ multiplex PCR; the TCRdb copy retains only in-frame clones and omits some. Among about 480,000 clones listed, about 75% were seen once. V trimming: 5 bases; J trimming: 3 bases; junction bases outside the gene matches: 5. Per germline, CDR1 SGHTA and CDR2 FQGTGA. The length of the CDR3 is 14 residues. The source of this sequence is a woman between 35 and 50 years old in good health. Some clones in this sample may be carry-over from other donors' samples. The V and J genes are TRBV7-3 and TRBJ2-3, with 7 positions matching TRBD1. The sample taken for sequencing was PBMCs. The CDR3 nucleotides read TGTGCCAGCAGCGATCGACAGGGTACAGATACGCAGTATTTT. Translation gives CASSDRQGTDTQYF.